The 13 T cell receptor beta chains reported below all come from one sample, sequenced in a study of blood T cell repertoires in COVID-19. The assay was immunoSEQ multiplex PCR, and TCRdb's table has in-frame clones only and misses some. The sample has some 180,000 clones, 70% to 80% seen once. Material for sequencing was PBMCs or T cells enriched from blood (not recorded which). These receptor sequences come from a man aged 55-75 years who had been exposed to COVID-19.

The chain uses TRBV28 and TRBJ1-6, with 7 bases aligning to TRBD1. Trimming removed 5 bases from V and 6 bases from J; junction bases left unmatched: 7. The CDR3 runs 15 residues. Germline loops: CDR1 MDHEN, CDR2 SYDVKM. CDR3 bases: TGTGCCAGCAGTCTCCGGGACAGTTTTAATTCACCCCTCCACTTT. Amino acids: CASSLRDSFNSPLHF.

The rearrangement uses TRBV14 and TRBJ1-6; 8 positions match TRBD1. The CDR3 is made up of 15 amino acids. V trimming: 0 bases; J trimming: 9 bases; junction bases outside the gene matches: 4. The germline gives CDR1 SGHDN, CDR2 FVKESK. The CDR3 DNA is TGTGCCAGCAGCCAAGAGGACAGGGAAATTTCACCCCTCCACTTT. This translates into CASSQEDREISPLHF.

The chain is built from TRBV5-5 and TRBJ2-5, with TRBD1 as a possible D gene (6 bases). V lost 4 bases and J 6 bases, leaving 13 bases between the germline ends. This CDR3 has 13 amino acids. Per germline, CDR1 SGHKS and CDR2 YYEKEE (reference sequence). The CDR3 coding sequence is TGTGCCAGCAGCGTATCAGGGGACAAGACCCAGTACTTC. It specifies CASSVSGDKTQYF.

The chain recombines TRBV30 with TRBJ1-2; a possible D gene is TRBD1 (5 bases). This CDR3 is 14 amino acids long. Trimming took off 2 bases at V and 2 bases at J, with 12 bases between the two ends. In germline, CDR1 is GTSNPN, CDR2 SVGIG (reference sequence). CDR3 in DNA: TGTGCCTGGAGTCAAGGAGGGGCAAACTATGGCTACACCTTC. Translating it yields CAWSQGGANYGYTF.

The rearrangement uses TRBV27 and TRBJ2-3, with 7 positions matching TRBD1. Germline assignment: CDR1 MNHEY and CDR2 SMNVEV (reference sequence). The junction had 1 base not matched to a gene; V was cut back by 6 bases and J by 1 base. The CDR3 loop spans 13 amino acids. The CDR3 is CASSGQGTDTQYF. The CDR3 coding sequence is TGTGCCAGCAGCGGACAGGGCACAGATACGCAGTATTTT.

The chain joins TRBV29-1 to TRBJ2-1; TRBD2 aligns across 7 bases. This CDR3 contains 14 residues. CDR1 and CDR2 from the germline V gene are SQVTM and ANQGSEA. V lost 3 bases, J lost 5 bases, and 7 bases stayed unmatched. In DNA, the CDR3 is TGCAGCGTTGACGGGGGGAAATTCCACAATGAGCAGTTCTTC. It translates to CSVDGGKFHNEQFF.

The chain joins TRBV29-1 to TRBJ2-1, with 7 positions matching TRBD2. Germline values: CDR1 SQVTM, CDR2 ANQGSEA. The CDR3 length is 14 residues. The V gene end was trimmed by 3 bases and the J gene end by 6 bases; junction bases not matched to a gene: 8. CDR3 DNA sequence: TGCAGCGTTGAGGCGGCGGGAGTGATCAATGAGCAGTTCTTC. It specifies CSVEAAGVINEQFF.

This rearrangement joins TRBV21-1 to TRBJ1-2. TRBV21-1 represents a pseudogene. The CDR3 is 18 residues long. The DNA for the CDR3 is TGTGCCAGCAGCAAAGGGGACTTCTGGAATCGATCTATGTATGGCTACACCTTC. It codes for CASSKGDFWNRSMYGYTF.

The genes are TRBV11-3 and TRBJ2-3; TRBD1 is a possible D gene (5 bases). V lost 4 bases and J lost 0, with 8 bases in between. The germline CDR1 and CDR2 sequences are SGHNT and YENEEA. The CDR3 spans 14 residues. The CDR3 sequence is CASSSRQSTDTQYF. For the CDR3, the DNA is TGTGCCAGCAGCTCCCGACAGAGCACAGATACGCAGTATTTT.

This rearrangement joins TRBV5-4 to TRBJ2-1; D is unresolved. Germline assignment: CDR1 SGHNT and CDR2 YYREEE (reference sequence). V shed 1 base and J shed 8 bases, with 7 bases lying between them. The CDR3 extends over 12 amino acids. CDR3 sequence reads: CASSLPVDEQFF. The DNA of the CDR3 is TGTGCCAGCAGCTTGCCGGTCGATGAGCAGTTCTTC.

The count of this clone is one. The chain is built from TRBV12-3 or TRBV12-4 and TRBJ1-2, with D perhaps matching TRBD1 (5 bases). Trimming shortened V by 7 bases and J by 4 bases, and 10 bases separated the two germline ends. CDR3 length: 12 amino acids. The CDR3 sequence: CASTDSFYGYTF. The DNA for the CDR3 is TGTGCCAGCACCGACAGCTTCTATGGCTACACCTTC.

This clone was found a few times. The rearrangement joins TRBV5-1 to TRBJ2-2; 7 bases align to TRBD2. With 0 bases clipped from V and 7 bases from J, the junction kept 6 bases outside the gene matches. Germline V gene lookup returns CDR1 SGHRS and CDR2 YFSETQ. The CDR3 has 15 residues. The CDR3 protein is CASSLGAGAGGELFF. CDR3 sequence (DNA): TGCGCCAGCAGCTTGGGCGCGGGAGCGGGCGGGGAGCTGTTTTTT.

The rearrangement links TRBV19 to TRBJ2-5; 14 bases agree with TRBD2. The germline gives CDR1 LNHDA, CDR2 SQIVND (reference sequence). Unmatched junction bases numbered 7, after V lost 3 bases and J lost 4 bases. The CDR3 runs 17 residues. CDR3 sequence (DNA): TGTGCCAGTAGTATGAAGACTAGCGGGAGGGCCAGAGAGACCCAGTACTTC. Translated, it gives CASSMKTSGRARETQYF.